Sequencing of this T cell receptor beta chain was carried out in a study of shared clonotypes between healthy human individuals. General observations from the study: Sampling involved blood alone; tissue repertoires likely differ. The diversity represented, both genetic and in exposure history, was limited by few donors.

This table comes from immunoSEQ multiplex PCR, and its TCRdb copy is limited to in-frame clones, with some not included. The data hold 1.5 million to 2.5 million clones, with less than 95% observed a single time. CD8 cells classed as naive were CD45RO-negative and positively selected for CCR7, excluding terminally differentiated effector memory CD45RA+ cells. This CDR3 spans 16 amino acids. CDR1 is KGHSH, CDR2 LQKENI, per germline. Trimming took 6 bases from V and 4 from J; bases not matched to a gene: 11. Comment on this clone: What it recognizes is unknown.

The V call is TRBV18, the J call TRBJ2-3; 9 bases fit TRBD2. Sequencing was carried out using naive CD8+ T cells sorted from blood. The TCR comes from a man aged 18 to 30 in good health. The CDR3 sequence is CASSLSPGLAADTQYF. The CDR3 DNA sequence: TGTGCCAGCTCTCTTTCTCCGGGACTAGCAGCAGATACGCAGTATTTT.